This T cell receptor (beta chain) was captured by sequencing in a study of Ad26.COV2.S vaccination and SARS-CoV-2 variants. In the study overall: Donor joined the COV1001 Ad26.COV2.S trial arm. Broader study findings: Placebo and vaccine recipients had non-spike TCR breadth that was similar. Vaccine recipients posted higher spike-specific TCR breadth than their placebo counterparts.

The assay was immunoSEQ multiplex PCR, and TCRdb's table has in-frame clones only and misses some. The profile shows about 400,000 clones, about nine tenths of them singletons. Indicated treatment: over 15 received Ad26.COV2.S at low or high dose, single or two shots; 5 received placebo; per-sample allocation not given. Specimens were obtained on day 63 following the first vaccine or placebo injection. Boston supplied an adult donor aged 18-55 years. To note about this clone: What it recognizes is unknown.

This clonotype was obtained from a person between 18 and 59 years old who received the Ad26.COV2.S COVID-19 vaccine or a placebo. This specimen was peripheral blood, taken in a trial of Ad26.COV2.S vaccine versus placebo.

This CDR3 reads CASSWGWDSPLHF. DNA for the CDR3: TGTGCCAGCAGCTGGGGGTGGGATTCACCCCTCCACTTT. V and J are TRBV6-5 and TRBJ1-6, with D perhaps TRBD1 (5 bases). This CDR3 comprises 13 residues. CDR1 is MNHEY and CDR2 is SVGAGI in the germline V gene. V was pared by 6 bases and J by 8 bases, with 11 bases between.